This T cell receptor beta chain stems from a study of OX40 agonist ivuxolimab in advanced cancers. Libraries were prepared by immunoSEQ multiplex PCR; TCRdb keeps only in-frame clonotypes and omits some of them. Of tens of thousands of clones listed, approximately 80% were seen once; the top ten hold about 0.4%. The germline V gene has CDR1 LNHDA and CDR2 SQIVND (reference sequence). The CDR3 has 15 residues. Trimming at V came to 5 bases and at J to 5 bases, leaving 5 bases not matched to a gene. The specimen was CD4+ or CD8+ T cells sorted from blood, collected in a trial of the OX40 agonist ivuxolimab. This chain links TRBV19 with TRBJ2-2, with 10 nucleotides matching TRBD2. This receptor was identified in an adult with an advanced solid tumor such as melanoma, head and neck, liver or kidney cancer. CDR3 loop: CASSVSGRETGELFF. CDR3 bases: TGTGCCAGTAGTGTAAGCGGGAGGGAGACCGGGGAGCTGTTTTTT. The complete variable domain, with remaining parts taken from reference TRBV19 and TRBJ2-2, reads DGGITQSPKYLFRKEGQNVTLSCEQNLNHDAMYWYRQDPGQGLRLIYYSQIVNDFQKGDIAEGYSVSREKKESFPLTVTSAQKNPTAFYLCASSVSGRETGELFFGEGSRLTVL.